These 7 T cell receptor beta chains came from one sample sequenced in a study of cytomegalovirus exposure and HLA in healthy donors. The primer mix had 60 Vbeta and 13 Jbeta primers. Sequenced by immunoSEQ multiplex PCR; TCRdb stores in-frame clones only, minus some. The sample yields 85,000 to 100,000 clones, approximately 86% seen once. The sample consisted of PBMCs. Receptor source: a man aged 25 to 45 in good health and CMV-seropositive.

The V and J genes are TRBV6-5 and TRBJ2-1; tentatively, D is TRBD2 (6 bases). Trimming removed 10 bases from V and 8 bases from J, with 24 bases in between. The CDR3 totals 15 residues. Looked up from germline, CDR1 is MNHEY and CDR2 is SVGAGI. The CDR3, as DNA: TGTGCCACCCGATCCGGGACTGGCCTATTGGATGAGCAGTTCTTC. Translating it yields CATRSGTGLLDEQFF.

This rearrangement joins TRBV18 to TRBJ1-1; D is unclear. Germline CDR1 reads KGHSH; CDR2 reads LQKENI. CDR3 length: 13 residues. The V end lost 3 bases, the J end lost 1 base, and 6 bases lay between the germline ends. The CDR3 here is CASSPPQNTEAFF. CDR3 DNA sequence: TGTGCCAGCTCACCTCCACAGAACACTGAAGCTTTCTTT. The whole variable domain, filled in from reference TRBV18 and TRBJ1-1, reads NAGVMQNPRHLVRRRGQEARLRCSPMKGHSHVYWYRQLPEEGLKFMVYLQKENIIDESGMPKERFSAEFPKEGPSILRIQQVVRGDSAAYFCASSPPQNTEAFFGQGTRLTVV.

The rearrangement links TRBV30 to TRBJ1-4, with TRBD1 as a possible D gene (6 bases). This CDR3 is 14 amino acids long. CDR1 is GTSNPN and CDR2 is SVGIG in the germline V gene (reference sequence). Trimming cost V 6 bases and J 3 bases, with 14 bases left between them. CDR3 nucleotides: TGTGCCTGCCCACAACAGGGATCTAATGAAAAACTGTTTTTT. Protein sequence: CACPQQGSNEKLFF.

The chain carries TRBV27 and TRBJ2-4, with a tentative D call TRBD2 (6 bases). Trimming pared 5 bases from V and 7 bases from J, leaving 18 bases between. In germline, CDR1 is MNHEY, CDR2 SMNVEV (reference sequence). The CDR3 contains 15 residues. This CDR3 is CASSVVGTTRNIQYF. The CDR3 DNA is TGTGCCAGCAGTGTCGTAGGGACGACTAGGAACATTCAGTACTTC.

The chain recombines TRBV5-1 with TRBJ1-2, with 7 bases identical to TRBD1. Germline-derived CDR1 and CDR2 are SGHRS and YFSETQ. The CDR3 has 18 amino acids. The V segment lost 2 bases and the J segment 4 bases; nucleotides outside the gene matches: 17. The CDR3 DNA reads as TGCGCCAGCAGCTTCCCTTCCCGGGGACCGGGGACAGCCTATGGCTACACCTTC. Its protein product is CASSFPSRGPGTAYGYTF.

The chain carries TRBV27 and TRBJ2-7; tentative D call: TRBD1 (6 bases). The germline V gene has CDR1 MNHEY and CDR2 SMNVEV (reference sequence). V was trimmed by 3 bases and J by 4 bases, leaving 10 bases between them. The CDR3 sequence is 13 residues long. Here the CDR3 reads CASSLKGEYEQYF. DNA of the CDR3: TGTGCCAGCAGTTTGAAGGGGGAGTACGAGCAGTACTTC.

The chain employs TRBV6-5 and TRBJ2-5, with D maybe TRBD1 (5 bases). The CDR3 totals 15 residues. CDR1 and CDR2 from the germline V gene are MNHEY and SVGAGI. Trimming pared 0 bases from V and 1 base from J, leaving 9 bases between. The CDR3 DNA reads TGTGCCAGCAGTTACTCGTTCAGGGCCCAAGAGACCCAGTACTTC. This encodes CASSYSFRAQETQYF.